This paragraph covers one TCR beta chain sequence. This clonotype came up once. This receptor's antigen is unknown. The junction departs from germline at one end; a sequencing error may be responsible. Based on the germline V gene, the CDR1 and CDR2 sequences are SQVTM and ANQGSEA. The CDR3, cysteine through phenylalanine, is 11 amino acids long. This entry keeps only the CDR3 DNA: 33 bases, framed from base 1. These data are taken from a study of blood T cells in healthy people across ages (dated by TCRdb to 2014 to 2015). In the study overall: In model experiments, template switching captured about one uniquely barcoded TCR beta cDNA molecule for every two T cells. To avoid experimental bias, donors of different ages were distributed randomly across sequencing lanes. Four age groups were formed from the donors: young (average approximately 15 years), middle-aged (approximately 40), aged (about 68) and long-lived (roughly 88). The study analyzed two additional independent replicas of 1 million unique cDNA reads from the same blood draw for two donors, one aged 18 to 29 and one aged 80 or older. Age-related changes in TCR beta repertoire diversity were measured in the study by deep sequencing normalized with unique cDNA molecular identifiers. Beyond this particular receptor, the publication reports: As age increased, observed TCR beta diversity per million T cells dropped in a roughly linear way, and a significant reduction was already evident by age 40. Bulk unsorted PBMC profiling prevented conclusive comparison of naive and antigen-experienced compartments. A strong correlation was found between observed TCR beta diversity and the percentage of naive T cells measured by flow cytometry. Estimates of total diversity based on one million sequenced T cells were regarded as lower bounds and as underestimates. Compared with the aged group, the long-lived group had more naive CD4+ T cells, fewer expanded clones and increased TCR diversity, suggesting age selection. Because donor CMV infection status was unknown, age-related changes in expanded clonotypes were potentially confounded.

The method was 5' RACE. Sequencing was performed on an Illumina HiSeq 2500. The second PCR ran for about 6 to 11 cycles and used a J-beta primer mix along with a sample-barcoded 5' primer. Each TCR beta cDNA molecule received a unique molecular identifier from a template-switch 5' adaptor carrying 12 random nucleotides. Each sample yielded at least 3 million CDR3-containing paired-end reads. First-strand cDNA was synthesized from all RNA with the Mint cDNA synthesis kit, primed by a TRBC-specific oligonucleotide. After uracil-DNA glycosylase treatment, a first 18-cycle PCR used universal primers M1SS and BC2_uni_R on all cDNA. In the source study's methods: Each sample was normalized by randomly selecting 1 million high-quality reads, each carrying a distinct molecular identifier. Instead of being binned into consensus sequences, reads that shared molecular identifiers were thrown out. MiTCR, set to a Q25 quality threshold and the strictest error-elimination algorithm, was used for CDR3 identification, clonotype clustering and error correction. A nonparametric unseen species model with Euler transformation was used to estimate a lower bound on total TCR beta diversity. TCRdb trimmed the raw reads at Q25, called clones with MiXCR and kept productive beta chains. Rows with one shared CDR3 protein collapse into an entry with the most common genes and DNA. TCRdb, not the authors, supplied the V and J calls. Across this sample there are 1.2 million to 1.5 million distinct CDR3 sequences, with almost 60% seen only once. Clones ranked in the top ten supply 5.5% to 8% of the sample.

Donors were around 37 systemically healthy Caucasian individuals from Russia aged roughly 6 to 100 years. Each donor gave around 9.8 milliliters of peripheral blood, collected into EDTA-treated Vacutainer tubes. Ficoll-Paque density-gradient centrifugation was used to isolate PBMCs, with at least 6 million per sample. Total RNA, at least 6 micrograms per sample, was extracted from PBMCs with Trizol reagent. For every donor, an aliquot of PBMCs went through flow cytometry to measure the percentages of naive CD45RAhigh/CD27high T cells. The receptor's source is a man aged 18 to 30 in good health. Recombination joined TRBV29-1 with TRBJ1-1; tentative D gene TRBD1, with 5 bases matching. The specimen sequenced was blood. In nucleotides, the sequence is TGCAACGTTGCGGGGGGTTCTGAAGCTTTCTTT. Its coded protein is CNVAGGSEAFF.